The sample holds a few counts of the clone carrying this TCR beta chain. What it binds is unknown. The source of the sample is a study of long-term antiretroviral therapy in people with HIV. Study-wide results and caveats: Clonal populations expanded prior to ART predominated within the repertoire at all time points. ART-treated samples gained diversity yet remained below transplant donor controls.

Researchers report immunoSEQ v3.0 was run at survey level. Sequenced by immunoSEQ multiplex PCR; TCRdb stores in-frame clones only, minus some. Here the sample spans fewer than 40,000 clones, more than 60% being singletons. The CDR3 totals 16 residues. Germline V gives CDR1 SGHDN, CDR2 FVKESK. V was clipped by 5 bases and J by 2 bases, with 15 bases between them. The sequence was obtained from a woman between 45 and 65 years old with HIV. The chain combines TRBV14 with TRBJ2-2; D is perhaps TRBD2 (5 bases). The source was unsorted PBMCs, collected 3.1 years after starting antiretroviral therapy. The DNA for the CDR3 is TGTGCCAGCAGCGCGAGGGCCGGGGTAAACACCGGGGAGCTGTTTTTT. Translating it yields CASSARAGVNTGELFF.